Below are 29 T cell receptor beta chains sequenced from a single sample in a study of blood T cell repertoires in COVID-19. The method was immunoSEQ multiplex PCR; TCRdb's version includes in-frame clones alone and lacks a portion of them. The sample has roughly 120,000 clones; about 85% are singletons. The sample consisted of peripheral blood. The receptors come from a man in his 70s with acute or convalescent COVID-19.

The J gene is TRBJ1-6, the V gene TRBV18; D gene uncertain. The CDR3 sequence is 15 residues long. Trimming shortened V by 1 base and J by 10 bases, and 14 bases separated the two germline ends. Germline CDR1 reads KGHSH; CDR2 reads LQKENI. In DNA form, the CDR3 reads TGTGCCAGCTCACCACGGTACACCGAGGGATCACCCCTCCACTTT. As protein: CASSPRYTEGSPLHF.

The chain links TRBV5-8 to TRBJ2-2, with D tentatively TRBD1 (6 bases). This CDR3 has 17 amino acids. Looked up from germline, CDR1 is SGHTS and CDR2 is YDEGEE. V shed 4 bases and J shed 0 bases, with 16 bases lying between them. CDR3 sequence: CASSTGTGNTNTGELFF. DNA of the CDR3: TGTGCCAGCAGCACAGGGACGGGGAATACGAACACCGGGGAGCTGTTTTTT.

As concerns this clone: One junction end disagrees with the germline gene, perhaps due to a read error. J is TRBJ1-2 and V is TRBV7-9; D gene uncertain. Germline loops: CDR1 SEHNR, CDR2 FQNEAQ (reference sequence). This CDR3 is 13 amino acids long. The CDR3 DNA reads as TGTGCCAGCAGCATAGCCCAGGCAAAGGGCTACACCTTC. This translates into CASSIAQAKGYTF. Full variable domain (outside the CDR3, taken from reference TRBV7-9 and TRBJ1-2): DTGVSQNPRHKITKRGQNVTFRCDPISEHNRLYWYRQTLGQGPEFLTYFQNEAQLEKSRLLSDRFSAERPKGSFSTLEIQRTEQGDSAMYLCASSIAQAKGYTFGSGTRLTVV.

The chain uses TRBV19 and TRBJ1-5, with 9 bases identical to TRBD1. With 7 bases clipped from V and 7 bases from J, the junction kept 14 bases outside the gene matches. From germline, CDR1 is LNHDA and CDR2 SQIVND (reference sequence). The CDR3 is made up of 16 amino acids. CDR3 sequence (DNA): TGTGCCAGTATCCAATCCGGGACAGGGTGGGACCAGCCCCAGCATTTT. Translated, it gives CASIQSGTGWDQPQHF.

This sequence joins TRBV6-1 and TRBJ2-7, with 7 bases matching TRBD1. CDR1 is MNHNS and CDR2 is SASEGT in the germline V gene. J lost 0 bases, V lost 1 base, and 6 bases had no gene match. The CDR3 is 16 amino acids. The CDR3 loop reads CASSEEGQAGSYEQYF. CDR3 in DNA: TGTGCCAGCAGTGAAGAAGGACAGGCCGGCTCCTACGAGCAGTACTTC.

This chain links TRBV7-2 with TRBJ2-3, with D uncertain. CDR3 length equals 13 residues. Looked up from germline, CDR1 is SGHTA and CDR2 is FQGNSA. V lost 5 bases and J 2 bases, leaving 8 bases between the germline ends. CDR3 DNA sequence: TGTGCCAGCAGCCACAGTCCCACAGATACGCAGTATTTT. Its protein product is CASSHSPTDTQYF.

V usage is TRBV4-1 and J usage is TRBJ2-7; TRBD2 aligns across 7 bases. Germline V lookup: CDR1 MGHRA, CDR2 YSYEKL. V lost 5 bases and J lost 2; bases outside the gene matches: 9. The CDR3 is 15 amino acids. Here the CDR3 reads CASSSLGGGAYEQYF. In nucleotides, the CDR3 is TGCGCCAGCAGCTCGCTTGGGGGGGGAGCCTACGAGCAGTACTTC.

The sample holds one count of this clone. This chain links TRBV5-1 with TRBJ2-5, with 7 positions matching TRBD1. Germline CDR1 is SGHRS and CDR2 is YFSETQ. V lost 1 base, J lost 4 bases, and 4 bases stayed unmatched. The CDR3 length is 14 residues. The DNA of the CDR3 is TGCGCCAGCAGCTTGAACACAGGGGTAGAGACCCAGTACTTC. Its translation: CASSLNTGVETQYF.

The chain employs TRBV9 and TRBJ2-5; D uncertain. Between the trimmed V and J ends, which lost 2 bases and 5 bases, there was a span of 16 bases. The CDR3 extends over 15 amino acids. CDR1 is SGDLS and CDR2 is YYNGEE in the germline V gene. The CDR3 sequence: CASSVLGLLTETQYF. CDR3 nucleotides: TGTGCCAGCAGCGTTTTGGGCTTACTGACGGAGACCCAGTACTTC.

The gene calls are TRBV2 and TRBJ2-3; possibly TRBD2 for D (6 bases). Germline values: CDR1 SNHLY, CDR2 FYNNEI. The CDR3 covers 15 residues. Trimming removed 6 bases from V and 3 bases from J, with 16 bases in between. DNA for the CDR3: TGTGCCAGCAGGGTCTGGGGTCGGGGGACAGATACGCAGTATTTT. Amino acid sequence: CASRVWGRGTDTQYF.

In nucleotides, the CDR3 is TGTGCCAGCAGCCGGACAGGGGACAATTCACCCCTCCACTTT. It specifies CASSRTGDNSPLHF. The gene calls are TRBV3-1 (or the pseudogene TRBV3-2) and TRBJ1-6, with TRBD1 matching 9 bases. Germline V gene sequence: CDR1 LGHDT, CDR2 YNNKEL (reference sequence). CDR3 size: 14 residues. The junction had 2 bases not matched to a gene; V was cut back by 4 bases and J by 7 bases.

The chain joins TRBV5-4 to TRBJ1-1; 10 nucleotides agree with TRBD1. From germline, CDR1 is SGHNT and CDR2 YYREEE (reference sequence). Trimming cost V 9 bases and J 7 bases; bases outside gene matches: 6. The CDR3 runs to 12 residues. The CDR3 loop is CATDRGQGEAFF. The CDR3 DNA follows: TGTGCCACCGACAGGGGGCAGGGTGAAGCTTTCTTT.

The CDR3 sequence is CASADRGQGTDTQYF. The DNA for the CDR3 is TGTGCCAGCGCAGACAGGGGGCAGGGCACAGATACGCAGTATTTT. The genes are TRBV6-5 and TRBJ2-3; TRBD1 matches 10 bases. The germline gives CDR1 MNHEY, CDR2 SVGAGI. The CDR3 is made up of 15 amino acids. Trimming cost V 8 bases and J 1 base; bases outside gene matches: 6.

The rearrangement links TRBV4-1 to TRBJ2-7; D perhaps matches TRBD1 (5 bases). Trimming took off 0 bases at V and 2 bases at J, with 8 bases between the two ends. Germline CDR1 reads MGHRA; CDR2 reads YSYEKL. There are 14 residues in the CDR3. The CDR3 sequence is CASSQDAGTYEQYF. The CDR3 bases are TGCGCCAGCAGCCAAGACGCAGGGACCTACGAGCAGTACTTC.

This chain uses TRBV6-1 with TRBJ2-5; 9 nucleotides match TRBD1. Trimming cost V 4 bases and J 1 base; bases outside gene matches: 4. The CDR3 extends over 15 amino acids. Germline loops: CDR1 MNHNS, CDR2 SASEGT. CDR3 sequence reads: CASSVATGGQETQYF. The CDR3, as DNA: TGTGCCAGCAGTGTAGCGACAGGGGGCCAAGAGACCCAGTACTTC.

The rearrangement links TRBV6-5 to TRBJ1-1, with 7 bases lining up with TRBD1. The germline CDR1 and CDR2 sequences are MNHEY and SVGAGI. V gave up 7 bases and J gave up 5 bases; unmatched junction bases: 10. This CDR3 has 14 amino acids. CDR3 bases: TGTGCCAGCATTATAAGACAGGGAGGTACTGAAGCTTTCTTT. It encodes CASIIRQGGTEAFF.

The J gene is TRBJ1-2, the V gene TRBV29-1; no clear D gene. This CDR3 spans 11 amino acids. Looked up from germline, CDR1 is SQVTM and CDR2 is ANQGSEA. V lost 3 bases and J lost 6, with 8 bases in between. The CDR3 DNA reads TGCAGCGTTGAGGCCCAGAATGGCTACACCTTC. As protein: CSVEAQNGYTF.

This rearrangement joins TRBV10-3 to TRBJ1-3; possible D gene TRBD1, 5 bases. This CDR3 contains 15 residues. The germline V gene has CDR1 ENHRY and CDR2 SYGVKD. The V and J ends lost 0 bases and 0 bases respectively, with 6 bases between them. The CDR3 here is CAISESTVSGNTIYF. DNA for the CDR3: TGTGCCATCAGTGAGTCGACAGTCTCTGGAAACACCATATATTTT.

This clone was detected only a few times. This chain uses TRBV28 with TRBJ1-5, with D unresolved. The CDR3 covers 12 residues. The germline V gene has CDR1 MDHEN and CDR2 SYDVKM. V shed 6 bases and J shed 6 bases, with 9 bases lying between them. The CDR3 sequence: CASRGGGQPQHF. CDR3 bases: TGTGCCAGCAGAGGAGGCGGTCAGCCCCAGCATTTT.

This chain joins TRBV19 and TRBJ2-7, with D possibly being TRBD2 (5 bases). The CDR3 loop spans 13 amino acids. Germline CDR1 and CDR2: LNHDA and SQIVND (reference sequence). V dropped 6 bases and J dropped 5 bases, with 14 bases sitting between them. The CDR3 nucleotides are TGTGCCAGTAGCATCCGGGGTCTGGACGAGCAGTACTTC. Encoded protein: CASSIRGLDEQYF.

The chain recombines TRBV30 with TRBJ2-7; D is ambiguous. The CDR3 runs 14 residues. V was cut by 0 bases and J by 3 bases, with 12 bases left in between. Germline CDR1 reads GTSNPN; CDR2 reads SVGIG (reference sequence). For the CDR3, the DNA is TGTGCCTGGAGTGTATCACTCGCTATCTACGAGCAGTACTTC. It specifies CAWSVSLAIYEQYF.

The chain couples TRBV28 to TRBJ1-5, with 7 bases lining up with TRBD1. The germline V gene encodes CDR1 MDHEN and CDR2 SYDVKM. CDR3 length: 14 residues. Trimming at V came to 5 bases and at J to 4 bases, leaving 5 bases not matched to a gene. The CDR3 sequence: CASSPGTANQPQHF. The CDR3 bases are TGTGCCAGCAGTCCCGGGACAGCTAATCAGCCCCAGCATTTT.

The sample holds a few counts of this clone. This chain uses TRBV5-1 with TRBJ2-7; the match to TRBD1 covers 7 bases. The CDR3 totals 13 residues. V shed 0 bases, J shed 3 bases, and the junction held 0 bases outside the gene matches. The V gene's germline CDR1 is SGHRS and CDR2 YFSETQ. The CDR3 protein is CASSLGTGYEQYF. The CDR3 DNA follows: TGCGCCAGCAGCTTGGGGACAGGCTACGAGCAGTACTTC.

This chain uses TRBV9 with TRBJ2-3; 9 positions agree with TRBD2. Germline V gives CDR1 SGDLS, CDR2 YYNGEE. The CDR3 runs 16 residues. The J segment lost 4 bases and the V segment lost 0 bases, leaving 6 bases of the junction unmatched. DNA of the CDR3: TGTGCCAGCAGCGTAGCAGGCGGGGGGGCCGCAGATACGCAGTATTTT. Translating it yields CASSVAGGGAADTQYF.

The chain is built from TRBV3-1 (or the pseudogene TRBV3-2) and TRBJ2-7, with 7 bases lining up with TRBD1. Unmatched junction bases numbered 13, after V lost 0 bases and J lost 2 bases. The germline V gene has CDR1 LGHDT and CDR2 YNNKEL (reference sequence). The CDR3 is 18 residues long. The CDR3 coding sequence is TGTGCCAGCAGCCAAGATCCAATAACAGGGGTTAGGACCTACGAGCAGTACTTC. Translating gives CASSQDPITGVRTYEQYF.

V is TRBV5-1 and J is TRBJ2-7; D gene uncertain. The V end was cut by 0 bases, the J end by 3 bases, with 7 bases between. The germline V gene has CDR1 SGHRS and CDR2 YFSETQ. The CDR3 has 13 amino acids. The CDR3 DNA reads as TGCGCCAGCAGCTTGGACACGAACTACGAGCAGTACTTC. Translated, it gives CASSLDTNYEQYF.

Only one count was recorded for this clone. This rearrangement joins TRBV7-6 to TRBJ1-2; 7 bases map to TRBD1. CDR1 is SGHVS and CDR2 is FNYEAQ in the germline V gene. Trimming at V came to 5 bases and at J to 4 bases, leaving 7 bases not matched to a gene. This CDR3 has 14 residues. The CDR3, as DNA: TGTGCCAGCAGCCAACAATCAGGGGGCTATGGCTACACCTTC. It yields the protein CASSQQSGGYGYTF.

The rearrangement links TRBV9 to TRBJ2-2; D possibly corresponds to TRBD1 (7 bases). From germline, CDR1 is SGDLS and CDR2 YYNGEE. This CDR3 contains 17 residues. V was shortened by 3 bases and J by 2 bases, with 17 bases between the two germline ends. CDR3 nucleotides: TGTGCCAGCAGCGCAGGGGGGACTTCTACAAACACCGGGGAGCTGTTTTTT. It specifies CASSAGGTSTNTGELFF.

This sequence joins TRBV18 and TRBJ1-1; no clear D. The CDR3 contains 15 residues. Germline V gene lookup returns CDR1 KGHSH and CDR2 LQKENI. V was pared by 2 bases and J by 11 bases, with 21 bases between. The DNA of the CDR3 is TGTGCCAGCTCACCATCCGAGGCTACGCTAGGTGAGGCTTTCTTT. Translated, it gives CASSPSEATLGEAFF.